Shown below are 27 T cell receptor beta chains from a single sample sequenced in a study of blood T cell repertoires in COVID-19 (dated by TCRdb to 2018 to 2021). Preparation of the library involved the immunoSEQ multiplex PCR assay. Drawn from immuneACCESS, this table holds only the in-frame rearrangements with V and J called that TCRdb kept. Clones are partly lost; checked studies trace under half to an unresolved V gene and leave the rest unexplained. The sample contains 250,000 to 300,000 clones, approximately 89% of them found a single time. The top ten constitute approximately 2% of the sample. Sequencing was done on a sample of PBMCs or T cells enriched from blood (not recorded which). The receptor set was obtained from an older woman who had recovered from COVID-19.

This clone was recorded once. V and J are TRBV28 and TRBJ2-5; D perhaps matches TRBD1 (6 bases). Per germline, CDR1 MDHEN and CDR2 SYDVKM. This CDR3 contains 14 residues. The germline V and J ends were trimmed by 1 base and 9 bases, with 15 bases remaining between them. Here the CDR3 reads CASSLYDGSGAQYF. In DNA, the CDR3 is TGTGCCAGCAGTTTATACGACGGCTCAGGGGCCCAGTACTTC. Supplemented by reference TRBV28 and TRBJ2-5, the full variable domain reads DVKVTQSSRYLVKRTGEKVFLECVQDMDHENMFWYRQDPGLGLRLIYFSYDVKMKEKGDIPEGYSVSREKKERFSLILESASTNQTSMYLCASSLYDGSGAQYFGPGTRLLVL.

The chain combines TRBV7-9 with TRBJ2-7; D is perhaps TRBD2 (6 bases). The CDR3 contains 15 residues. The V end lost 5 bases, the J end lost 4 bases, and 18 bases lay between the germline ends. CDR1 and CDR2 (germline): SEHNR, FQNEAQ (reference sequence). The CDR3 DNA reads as TGTGCCAGCAGCCCGTGGGGGGAGGCGCCTTACGAGCAGTACTTC. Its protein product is CASSPWGEAPYEQYF.

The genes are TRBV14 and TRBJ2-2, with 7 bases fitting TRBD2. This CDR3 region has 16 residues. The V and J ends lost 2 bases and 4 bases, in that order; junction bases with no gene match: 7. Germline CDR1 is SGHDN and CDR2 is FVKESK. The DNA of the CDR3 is TGTGCCAGCAGCCAACGGACGACTAGCTTCACCGGGGAGCTGTTTTTT. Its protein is CASSQRTTSFTGELFF. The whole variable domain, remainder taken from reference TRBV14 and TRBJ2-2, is EAGVTQFPSHSVIEKGQTVTLRCDPISGHDNLYWYRRVMGKEIKFLLHFVKESKQDESGMPNNRFLAERTGGTYSTLKVQPAELEDSGVYFCASSQRTTSFTGELFFGEGSRLTVL.

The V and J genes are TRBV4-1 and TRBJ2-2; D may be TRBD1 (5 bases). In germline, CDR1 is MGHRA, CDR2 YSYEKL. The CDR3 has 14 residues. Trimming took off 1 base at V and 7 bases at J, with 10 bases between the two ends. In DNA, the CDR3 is TGCGCCAGCAGCCAAGGATTCCAGGGCGGGGAGCTGTTTTTT. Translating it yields CASSQGFQGGELFF.

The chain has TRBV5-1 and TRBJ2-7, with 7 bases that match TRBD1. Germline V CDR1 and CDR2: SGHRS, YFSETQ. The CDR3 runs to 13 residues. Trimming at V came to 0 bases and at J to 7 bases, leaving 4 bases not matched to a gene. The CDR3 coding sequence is TGCGCCAGCAGCTTGGCGACAGGGCAGGAGCAGTACTTC. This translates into CASSLATGQEQYF. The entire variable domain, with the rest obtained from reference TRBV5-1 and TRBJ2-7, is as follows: KAGVTQTPRYLIKTRGQQVTLSCSPISGHRSVSWYQQTPGQGLQFLFEYFSETQRNKGNFPGRFSGRQFSNSRSEMNVSTLELGDSALYLCASSLATGQEQYFGPGTRLTVT.

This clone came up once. The CDR3 sequence: CASRGGGAPETEAFF. DNA for the CDR3: TGTGCCAGCAGGGGCGGAGGGGCGCCGGAAACTGAAGCTTTCTTT. This sequence joins TRBV28 and TRBJ1-1; D perhaps matches TRBD1 (5 bases). Germline lookup yields CDR1 MDHEN and CDR2 SYDVKM. The CDR3 totals 15 residues. Trimming cost V 6 bases and J 5 bases, with 19 bases left between them.

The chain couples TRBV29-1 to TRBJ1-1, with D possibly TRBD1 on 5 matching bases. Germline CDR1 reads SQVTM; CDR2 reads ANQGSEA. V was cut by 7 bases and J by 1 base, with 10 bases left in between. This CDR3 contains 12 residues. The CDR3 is CSANGGNTEAFF. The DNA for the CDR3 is TGCAGCGCCAACGGGGGGAACACTGAAGCTTTCTTT.

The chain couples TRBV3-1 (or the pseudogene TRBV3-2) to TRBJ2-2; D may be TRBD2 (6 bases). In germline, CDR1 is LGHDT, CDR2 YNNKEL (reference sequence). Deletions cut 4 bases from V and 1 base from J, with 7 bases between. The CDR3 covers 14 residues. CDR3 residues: CASSRLGNTGELFF. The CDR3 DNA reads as TGTGCCAGCAGCCGACTAGGGAACACCGGGGAGCTGTTTTTT.

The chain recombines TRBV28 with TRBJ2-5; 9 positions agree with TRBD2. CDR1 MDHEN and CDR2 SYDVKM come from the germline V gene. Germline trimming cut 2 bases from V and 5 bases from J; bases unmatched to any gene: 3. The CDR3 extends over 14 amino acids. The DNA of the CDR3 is TGTGCCAGCAGTTTAGGCGGGAGGGGGGAGACCCAGTACTTC. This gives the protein CASSLGGRGETQYF.

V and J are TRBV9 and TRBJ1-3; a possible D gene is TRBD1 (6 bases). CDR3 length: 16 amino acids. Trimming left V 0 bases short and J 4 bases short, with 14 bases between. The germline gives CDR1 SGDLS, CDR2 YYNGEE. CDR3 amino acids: CASSVDYRASGNTIYF. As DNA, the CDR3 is TGTGCCAGCAGCGTAGACTACAGGGCGTCGGGAAACACCATATATTTT.

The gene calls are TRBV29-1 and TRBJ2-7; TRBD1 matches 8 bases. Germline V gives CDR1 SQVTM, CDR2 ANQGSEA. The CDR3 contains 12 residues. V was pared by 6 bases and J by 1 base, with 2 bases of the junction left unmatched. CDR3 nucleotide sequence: TGCAGCGTACGGACAGGGTCCTACGAGCAGTACTTC. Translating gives CSVRTGSYEQYF.

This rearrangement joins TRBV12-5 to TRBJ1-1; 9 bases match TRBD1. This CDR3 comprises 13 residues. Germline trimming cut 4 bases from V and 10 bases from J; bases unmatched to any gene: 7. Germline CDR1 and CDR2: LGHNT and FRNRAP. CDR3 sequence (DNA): TGTGCTAGTGGTTGGACAGGGGAGGTCGGAGCTTTCTTT. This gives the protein CASGWTGEVGAFF.

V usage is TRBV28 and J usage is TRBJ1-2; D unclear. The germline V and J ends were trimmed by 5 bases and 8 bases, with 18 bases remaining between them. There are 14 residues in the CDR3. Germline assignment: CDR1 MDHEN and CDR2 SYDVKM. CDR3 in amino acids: CASSPLGRSVGYTF. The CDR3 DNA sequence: TGTGCCAGCAGTCCCTTGGGGAGATCCGTGGGCTACACCTTC.

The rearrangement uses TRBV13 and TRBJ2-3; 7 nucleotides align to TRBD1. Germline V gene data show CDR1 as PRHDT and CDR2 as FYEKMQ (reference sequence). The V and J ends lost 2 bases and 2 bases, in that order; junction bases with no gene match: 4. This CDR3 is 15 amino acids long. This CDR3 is CASSLTGAFTDTQYF. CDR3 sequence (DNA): TGTGCCAGCAGCTTAACAGGGGCTTTCACAGATACGCAGTATTTT.

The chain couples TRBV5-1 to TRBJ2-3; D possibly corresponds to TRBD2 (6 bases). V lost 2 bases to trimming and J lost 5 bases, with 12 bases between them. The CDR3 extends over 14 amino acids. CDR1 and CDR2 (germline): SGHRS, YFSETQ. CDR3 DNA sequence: TGCGCCAGCAGCTTCGGCGGGGCGGAAGATACGCAGTATTTT. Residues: CASSFGGAEDTQYF. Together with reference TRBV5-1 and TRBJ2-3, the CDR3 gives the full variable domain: KAGVTQTPRYLIKTRGQQVTLSCSPISGHRSVSWYQQTPGQGLQFLFEYFSETQRNKGNFPGRFSGRQFSNSRSEMNVSTLELGDSALYLCASSFGGAEDTQYFGPGTRLTVL.

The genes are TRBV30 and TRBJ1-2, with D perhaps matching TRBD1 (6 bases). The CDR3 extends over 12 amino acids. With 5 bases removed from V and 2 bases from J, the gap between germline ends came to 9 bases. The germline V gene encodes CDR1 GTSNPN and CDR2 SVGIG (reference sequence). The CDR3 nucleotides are TGTGCCTGGGGCCAGGGGAACTATGGCTACACCTTC. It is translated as CAWGQGNYGYTF. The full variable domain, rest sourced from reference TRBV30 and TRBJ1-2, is SQTIHQWPATLVQPVGSPLSLECTVEGTSNPNLYWYRQAAGRGLQLLFYSVGIGQISSEVPQNLSASRPQDRQFILSSKKLLLSDSGFYLCAWGQGNYGYTFGSGTRLTVV.

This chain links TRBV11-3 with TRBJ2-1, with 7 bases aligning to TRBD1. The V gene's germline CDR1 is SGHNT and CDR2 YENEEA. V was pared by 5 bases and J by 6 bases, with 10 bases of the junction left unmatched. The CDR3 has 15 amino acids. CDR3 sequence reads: CASSRGGSNFNEQFF. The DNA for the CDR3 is TGTGCCAGCAGCCGAGGGGGCTCGAATTTCAATGAGCAGTTCTTC.

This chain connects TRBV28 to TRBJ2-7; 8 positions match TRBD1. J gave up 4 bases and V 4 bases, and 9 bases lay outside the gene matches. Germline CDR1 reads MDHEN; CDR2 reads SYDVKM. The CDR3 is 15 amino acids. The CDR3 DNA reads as TGTGCCAGCAGTTCTAGGACAGGGCGTAGGTACGAGCAGTACTTC. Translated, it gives CASSSRTGRRYEQYF. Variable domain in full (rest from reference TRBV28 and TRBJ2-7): DVKVTQSSRYLVKRTGEKVFLECVQDMDHENMFWYRQDPGLGLRLIYFSYDVKMKEKGDIPEGYSVSREKKERFSLILESASTNQTSMYLCASSSRTGRRYEQYFGPGTRLTVT.

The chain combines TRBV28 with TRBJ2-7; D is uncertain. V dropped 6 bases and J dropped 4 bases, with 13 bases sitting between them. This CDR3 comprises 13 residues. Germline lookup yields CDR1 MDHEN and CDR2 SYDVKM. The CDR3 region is CASSPQESYEQYF. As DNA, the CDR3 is TGTGCCAGCAGCCCCCAGGAATCATACGAGCAGTACTTC.

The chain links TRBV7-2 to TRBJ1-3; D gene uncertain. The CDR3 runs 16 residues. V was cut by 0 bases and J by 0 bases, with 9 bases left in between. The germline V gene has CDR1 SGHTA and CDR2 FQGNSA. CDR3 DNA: TGTGCCAGCAGCTTAGCTGGCATCACCTCTGGAAACACCATATATTTT. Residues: CASSLAGITSGNTIYF.

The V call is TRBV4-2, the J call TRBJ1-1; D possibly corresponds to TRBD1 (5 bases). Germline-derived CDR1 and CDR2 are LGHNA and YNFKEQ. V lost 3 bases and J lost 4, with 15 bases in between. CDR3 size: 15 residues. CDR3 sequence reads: CASSQLKGLGTEAFF. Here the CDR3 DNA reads TGTGCCAGCAGCCAGCTCAAGGGACTGGGCACTGAAGCTTTCTTT.

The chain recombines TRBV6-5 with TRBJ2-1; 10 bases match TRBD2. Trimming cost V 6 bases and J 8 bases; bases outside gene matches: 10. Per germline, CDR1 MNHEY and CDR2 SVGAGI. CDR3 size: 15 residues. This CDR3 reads CASRGGVAGGDEQFF. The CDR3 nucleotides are TGTGCCAGCAGGGGGGGGGTAGCGGGAGGAGATGAGCAGTTCTTC.

Written as DNA, the CDR3 is TGTGCCAGCAGCAGGACCATAGGGAGTTCACCCCTCCACTTT. This codes for CASSRTIGSSPLHF. V usage is TRBV6-5 and J usage is TRBJ1-6; no definite D call. Germline V gene sequence: CDR1 MNHEY, CDR2 SVGAGI. The CDR3 runs 14 residues. Trimming shortened V by 6 bases and J by 9 bases, and 15 bases separated the two germline ends.

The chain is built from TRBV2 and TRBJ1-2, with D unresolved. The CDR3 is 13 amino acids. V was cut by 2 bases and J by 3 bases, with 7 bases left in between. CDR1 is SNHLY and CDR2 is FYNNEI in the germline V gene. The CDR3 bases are TGTGCCAGCAGTGAACAACGGGACTATGGCTACACCTTC. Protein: CASSEQRDYGYTF. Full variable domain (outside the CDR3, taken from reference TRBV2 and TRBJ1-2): EPEVTQTPSHQVTQMGQEVILRCVPISNHLYFYWYRQILGQKVEFLVSFYNNEISEKSEIFDDQFSVERPDGSNFTLKIRSTKLEDSAMYFCASSEQRDYGYTFGSGTRLTVV.

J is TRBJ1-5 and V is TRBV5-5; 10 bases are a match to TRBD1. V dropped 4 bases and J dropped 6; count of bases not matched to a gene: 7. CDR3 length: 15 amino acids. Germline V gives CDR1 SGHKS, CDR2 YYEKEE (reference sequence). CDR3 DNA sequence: TGTGCCAGCAGCGTAGGGACAGGGGAAGGTCAGCCCCAGCATTTT. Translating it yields CASSVGTGEGQPQHF.

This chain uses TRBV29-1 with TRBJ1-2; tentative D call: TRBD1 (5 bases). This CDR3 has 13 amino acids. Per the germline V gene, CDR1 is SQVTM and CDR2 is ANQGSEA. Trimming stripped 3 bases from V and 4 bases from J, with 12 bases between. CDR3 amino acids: CSVERRGTYGYTF. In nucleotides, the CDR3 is TGCAGCGTTGAGCGTCGCGGGACCTATGGCTACACCTTC.

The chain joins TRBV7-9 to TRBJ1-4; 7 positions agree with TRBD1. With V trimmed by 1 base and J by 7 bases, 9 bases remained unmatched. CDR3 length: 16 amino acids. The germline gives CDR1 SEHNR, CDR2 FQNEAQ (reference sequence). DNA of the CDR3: TGTGCCAGCAGCTTAGGGGGGGACAGCCGAGGTGAAAAACTGTTTTTT. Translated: CASSLGGDSRGEKLFF. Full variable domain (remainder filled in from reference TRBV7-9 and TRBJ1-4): DTGVSQNPRHKITKRGQNVTFRCDPISEHNRLYWYRQTLGQGPEFLTYFQNEAQLEKSRLLSDRFSAERPKGSFSTLEIQRTEQGDSAMYLCASSLGGDSRGEKLFFGSGTQLSVL.